In its sample, the clone carrying this T cell receptor beta chain was seen a few times. TCRdb keeps only in-frame clones here, not all; method: immunoSEQ multiplex PCR. The sample yields just under 100,000 clones, approximately 93% seen once. These data are taken from a study of T cell changes during pregnancy in multiple sclerosis. The CDR3 has 18 residues. With 6 bases clipped from V and 4 bases from J, the junction kept 20 bases outside the gene matches. Looked up from germline, CDR1 is LNHDA and CDR2 is SQIVND (reference sequence). The chain joins TRBV19 to TRBJ1-1, with 7 bases matching TRBD1. The TCR sequence derives from a female donor with multiple sclerosis, enrolled in a pregnancy study. Sequenced here: peripheral blood, sampled after pregnancy. CDR3 coding DNA: TGTGCCAGTAGGACATTCGACAGGGCTGTGTCCGGGGGCACTGAAGCTTTCTTT. It translates to CASRTFDRAVSGGTEAFF.